Given below is one TCR beta chain in context. The data derive from a study of memory CD4+ T cells and cytomegalovirus serostatus. TCRdb's copy holds only in-frame clones and misses some; the assay was immunoSEQ multiplex PCR. The sample lists about 82,000 clones, about 85% occurring once. CDR3 size: 16 residues. Germline CDR1 LGHNA, CDR2 YNFKEQ. J was trimmed by 2 bases and V by 4 bases; bases with no gene match: 2. The sort gate was single viable CD3+CD4+CD8-CD45RO+ cells for memory CD4+ T cells. Sequenced: memory CD4+ T cells from blood. The J gene is TRBJ1-6, the V gene TRBV4-2; 10 bases match TRBD1. The TCR sequence derives from an adult in good health and CMV-seronegative. CDR3 in DNA: TGTGCCAGCAGCCGGGACAGGGGAACCTATAATTCACCCCTCCACTTT. Its protein is CASSRDRGTYNSPLHF.